This entry lists 7 T cell receptor beta chains sequenced from one sample in a study of blood T cell repertoires in COVID-19. Here immunoSEQ multiplex PCR was the method, and the copy in TCRdb shows in-frame clones only, minus some. The sample lists 150,000 to 200,000 clones, 86% occurring once. Material: peripheral blood. The receptors here all came from a man aged 65-85 years with acute or convalescent COVID-19.

This chain joins TRBV5-5 and TRBJ2-7; D is ambiguous. Trimming took 2 bases from V and 3 from J, leaving 6 bases between them. Germline V CDR1 and CDR2: SGHKS, YYEKEE (reference sequence). The CDR3 is made up of 12 amino acids. Here the CDR3 DNA reads TGTGCCAGCAGCTTAAACGGCTACGAGCAGTACTTC. It yields the protein CASSLNGYEQYF.

The chain recombines TRBV24-1 with TRBJ1-5, with TRBD1 matching 9 bases. The CDR3 totals 18 residues. Germline-derived CDR1 and CDR2 are KGHDR and SFDVKD. The V and J ends lost 9 bases and 3 bases, in that order; junction bases with no gene match: 17. CDR3 DNA: TGTGCCACCGCAGCTATCAATCGCCGGGACAGGGTCAATCAGCCCCAGCATTTT. This sequence encodes CATAAINRRDRVNQPQHF.

DNA of the CDR3: TGTGCCAGCAGTTCGCAGAATCAGCCCCAGCATTTT. It specifies CASSSQNQPQHF. The chain joins TRBV6-5 to TRBJ1-5; D not resolved. V was pared by 4 bases and J by 4 bases, with 5 bases between. Germline loops: CDR1 MNHEY, CDR2 SVGAGI. The CDR3 totals 12 residues.

This sequence joins TRBV18 and TRBJ1-3; 7 positions match TRBD1. Trimming removed 4 bases from V and 0 bases from J; junction bases left unmatched: 9. The CDR3 is 17 amino acids. Germline loops: CDR1 KGHSH, CDR2 LQKENI. The CDR3 DNA sequence: TGTGCCAGCTCACAATATCTTACAGGGGCCTCTGGAAACACCATATATTTT. Residues: CASSQYLTGASGNTIYF.

The chain is built from TRBV9 and TRBJ1-5, with 7 bases fitting TRBD1. CDR1 SGDLS and CDR2 YYNGEE come from the germline V gene. J lost 0 bases, V lost 3 bases, and 0 bases had no gene match. There are 14 residues in the CDR3. The CDR3 protein is CASSGQGSNQPQHF. CDR3 DNA sequence: TGTGCCAGCAGCGGACAGGGTAGCAATCAGCCCCAGCATTTT.

This clone came up many times. Other nucleotide sequences from this sample produce the same CDR3. The V call is TRBV29-1, the J call TRBJ2-7, with D perhaps matching TRBD2 (6 bases). V was cut by 1 base and J by 2 bases, with 9 bases left in between. CDR1 is SQVTM, CDR2 ANQGSEA, per germline. The CDR3 runs 13 residues. The CDR3 DNA follows: TGCAGCGTTGAAGGCAGGGAGGCCTACGAGCAGTACTTC. Its protein product is CSVEGREAYEQYF.

The chain couples TRBV7-6 to TRBJ1-3, with D possibly TRBD1 on 6 matching bases. The V and J ends lost 10 bases and 3 bases respectively, with 16 bases between them. Germline CDR1 and CDR2: SGHVS and FNYEAQ. This CDR3 contains 14 residues. The CDR3 region has the DNA TGTGCCACCTCAACCTCGGACAGTGGAAACACCATATATTTT. Translated: CATSTSDSGNTIYF.